The rows below give T cell receptor beta chains drawn from one sample of a study of shared clonotypes between healthy human individuals. TCRdb keeps only in-frame clones here, not all; method: immunoSEQ multiplex PCR. Of roughly 500,000 clones in the sample, about four fifths were seen once. Sequencing was performed on PBMCs. The receptors stem from a woman in her thirties or forties in good health. Some clones in this sample may be carry-over from other donors' samples. The CDR3 runs from the conserved cysteine through the conserved F or W. D genes are given only for firm matches. Clone size is not always given. Where it is, it says once, few, many or a class for expanded clones.

j_gene: TRBJ2-2
v_gene: TRBV7-2
abundance: .
d_gene: .
CDR3aa: CASSLDSGAGELFF
CDR3nt: TGTGCCAGCAGCTTAGATTCGGGGGCCGGGGAGCTGTTTTTT

j_gene: TRBJ1-2
v_gene: TRBV21-1
abundance: .
d_gene: .
CDR3aa: CASNRGRVANYGYTF
CDR3nt: TGTGCCAGCAACCGAGGGAGGGTAGCTAACTATGGCTACACCTTC

j_gene: TRBJ2-7
v_gene: TRBV7-6
abundance: .
d_gene: TRBD2
CDR3aa: CASSPGTSGSYEQYF
CDR3nt: TGTGCCAGCAGTCCCGGGACTAGCGGGAGCTACGAGCAGTACTTC

j_gene: TRBJ2-7
v_gene: TRBV25-1
abundance: .
d_gene: .
CDR3aa: CASTSSYVQYF
CDR3nt: TGTGCCAGCACTAGTTCATATGTGCAGTACTTC

j_gene: TRBJ2-7
v_gene: TRBV30
abundance: .
d_gene: TRBD2
CDR3aa: CAWTSPPRLAITYEQYF
CDR3nt: TGTGCCTGGACCTCCCCCCCCCGACTAGCGATCACCTACGAGCAGTACTTC

j_gene: TRBJ1-5
v_gene: TRBV4-3
abundance: .
d_gene: TRBD1
CDR3aa: CASSQRTGGAWPQHF
CDR3nt: TGCGCCAGCAGCCAACGGACAGGGGGAGCTTGGCCCCAGCATTTT

j_gene: TRBJ2-3
v_gene: TRBV5-1
abundance: few
d_gene: .
CDR3aa: CASSFEYRPTDTQYF
CDR3nt: TGCGCCAGCAGCTTCGAGTATAGGCCCACAGATACGCAGTATTTT

j_gene: TRBJ2-2
v_gene: TRBV4-3
abundance: .
d_gene: .
CDR3aa: CASSQDQGITGELFF
CDR3nt: TGCGCCAGCAGCCAAGATCAGGGAATCACCGGGGAGCTGTTTTTT

j_gene: TRBJ2-4
v_gene: TRBV5-6
abundance: .
d_gene: .
CDR3aa: CASSTQGAKNIQYF
CDR3nt: TGTGCCAGCAGCACCCAGGGAGCCAAAAACATTCAGTACTTC

j_gene: TRBJ2-7
v_gene: TRBV28
abundance: .
d_gene: TRBD2
CDR3aa: CASSLPSGSSYEQYF
CDR3nt: TGTGCCAGCAGTCTCCCTAGCGGGAGCTCCTACGAGCAGTACTTC

j_gene: TRBJ1-1
v_gene: TRBV7-3
abundance: .
d_gene: TRBD1
CDR3aa: CASSPRQGTEAFF
CDR3nt: TGTGCCAGCAGCCCCCGACAGGGGACTGAAGCTTTCTTT

j_gene: TRBJ2-5
v_gene: TRBV27
abundance: once
d_gene: TRBD1
CDR3aa: CASRGQGGTQYF
CDR3nt: TGTGCCAGCAGGGGACAGGGTGGGACCCAGTACTTC

j_gene: TRBJ2-5
v_gene: TRBV5-4
abundance: .
d_gene: TRBD2
CDR3aa: CASSLGGLAGGPQYF
CDR3nt: TGTGCCAGCAGCTTGGGGGGACTAGCGGGAGGGCCCCAGTACTTC

j_gene: TRBJ2-2
v_gene: TRBV19
abundance: .
d_gene: TRBD2
CDR3aa: CASSIGGLAGGIYTGELFF
CDR3nt: TGTGCCAGTAGTATTGGGGGACTAGCGGGAGGAATTTACACCGGGGAGCTGTTTTTT

j_gene: TRBJ1-1
v_gene: TRBV18
abundance: .
d_gene: .
CDR3aa: CASSPWAELNTEAFF
CDR3nt: TGTGCCAGCTCACCCTGGGCAGAACTGAACACTGAAGCTTTCTTT

j_gene: TRBJ1-6
v_gene: TRBV18
abundance: few
d_gene: .
CDR3aa: CASSPDLSPLHF
CDR3nt: TGTGCCAGCTCACCGGACCTTTCGCCCCTCCACTTT

j_gene: TRBJ2-3
v_gene: TRBV7-9
abundance: few
d_gene: TRBD1
CDR3aa: CASSFRTGGTDTQYF
CDR3nt: TGTGCCAGCAGCTTTCGGACAGGGGGCACAGATACGCAGTATTTT

j_gene: TRBJ2-1
v_gene: TRBV11-2
abundance: .
d_gene: TRBD2
CDR3aa: CASRPLGLGIYNEQFF
CDR3nt: TGTGCCAGCAGACCTCTTGGACTAGGGATCTACAATGAGCAGTTCTTC

j_gene: TRBJ2-5
v_gene: TRBV6-4
abundance: .
d_gene: .
CDR3aa: CASSALRGETQYF
CDR3nt: TGTGCCAGCAGTGCCCTCAGGGGAGAGACCCAGTACTTC

j_gene: TRBJ2-5
v_gene: TRBV2
abundance: .
d_gene: .
CDR3aa: CASTGRDTLGQYF
CDR3nt: TGTGCCAGCACCGGCAGGGATACCCTTGGGCAGTACTTC

j_gene: TRBJ2-3
v_gene: TRBV27
abundance: .
d_gene: TRBD2
CDR3aa: CASSPGTRFGDTQYF
CDR3nt: TGTGCCAGCAGCCCGGGGACTAGGTTTGGAGATACGCAGTATTTT

j_gene: TRBJ2-3
v_gene: TRBV28
abundance: .
d_gene: .
CDR3aa: CASSLWGGTTRDTQYF
CDR3nt: TGTGCCAGCAGTTTATGGGGGGGAACTACCAGAGATACGCAGTATTTT

j_gene: TRBJ1-2
v_gene: TRBV2
abundance: .
d_gene: .
CDR3aa: CASSEGAYGYTF
CDR3nt: TGTGCCAGCAGTGAGGGGGCCTATGGCTACACCTTC

j_gene: TRBJ2-1
v_gene: TRBV7-9
abundance: .
d_gene: .
CDR3aa: CASSSRLVAEQFF
CDR3nt: TGTGCCAGCAGCAGCCGACTAGTGGCTGAGCAGTTCTTC

j_gene: TRBJ2-1
v_gene: TRBV20-1
abundance: few
d_gene: .
CDR3aa: CSARPHNEQFF
CDR3nt: TGCAGTGCTAGACCCCACAATGAGCAGTTCTTC

j_gene: TRBJ2-1
v_gene: TRBV9
abundance: .
d_gene: TRBD2
CDR3aa: CASSARLGGGTSGRGGYNEQFF
CDR3nt: TGTGCCAGCAGCGCCAGACTCGGCGGAGGGACTAGCGGTCGAGGGGGCTACAATGAGCAGTTCTTC

j_gene: TRBJ1-5
v_gene: TRBV27
abundance: few
d_gene: TRBD1
CDR3aa: CASSTLQGDRGSFGSQHF
CDR3nt: TGTGCCAGCAGTACTCTTCAGGGGGACAGGGGGTCCTTCGGCTCCCAGCATTTT

j_gene: TRBJ2-5
v_gene: TRBV30
abundance: few
d_gene: .
CDR3aa: CAWRVDQEAQYF
CDR3nt: TGTGCCTGGAGAGTCGACCAAGAGGCCCAGTACTTC

j_gene: TRBJ2-2
v_gene: TRBV19
abundance: .
d_gene: TRBD2
CDR3aa: CASRGSGTIYTGELFF
CDR3nt: TGTGCCAGTAGGGGTAGCGGGACTATATACACCGGGGAGCTGTTTTTT

j_gene: TRBJ2-1
v_gene: TRBV14
abundance: .
d_gene: TRBD2
CDR3aa: CASSQGASGTRGPYNEQFF
CDR3nt: TGTGCCAGCAGCCAAGGGGCTAGCGGGACCAGGGGACCCTACAATGAGCAGTTCTTC

j_gene: TRBJ2-1
v_gene: TRBV18
abundance: .
d_gene: .
CDR3aa: CASSPPATNEQFF
CDR3nt: TGTGCCAGCTCACCACCGGCCACCAATGAGCAGTTCTTC